These 5 T cell receptor beta chains originate from one sample sequenced in a study of T cell repertoires in cytomegalovirus infection. For these TCRs, the target antigens are not known. Via MiXCR, TCRdb re-called the reads, giving one row per CDR3 protein. The data hold about 830,000 distinct CDR3 sequences, with approximately 32% observed a single time. The starting material was cultured CD8+ T cells from PBMCs, obtained from culture after CMV antigen stimulation. The receptors were gathered from a human donor in good health (CMV status not recorded). Some clones in this sample may be carry-over from other donors' samples.

Here the CDR3 reads CSVEWNTEAFF. For the CDR3, the DNA is TGCAGCGTTGAGTGGAACACTGAAGCTTTCTTT. This chain connects TRBV29-1 to TRBJ1-1; unclear D gene. The V and J ends lost 3 bases and 1 base respectively, with 3 bases between them. The CDR3 sequence is 11 residues long. Germline V gives CDR1 SQVTM, CDR2 ANQGSEA.

This chain joins TRBV20-1 and TRBJ2-3; the match to TRBD2 covers 8 bases. V was clipped by 2 bases and J by 1 base; unmatched bases: 5. This CDR3 has 15 residues. CDR1 is DFQATT and CDR2 is SNEGSKA in the germline V gene (reference sequence). The CDR3 here is CSARPSGGRTDTQYF. The CDR3 DNA reads TGCAGTGCTAGACCAAGCGGGGGACGCACAGATACGCAGTATTTT.

The chain combines TRBV6-1 with TRBJ1-4; 7 bases match TRBD1. Per the germline V gene, CDR1 is MNHNS and CDR2 is SASEGT. The CDR3 totals 19 residues. Trimming took 2 bases from V and 0 from J; bases not matched to a gene: 12. The CDR3 is CASSEYTPGTVATNEKLFF. In DNA form, the CDR3 reads TGTGCCAGCAGTGAATATACTCCCGGGACAGTTGCAACTAATGAAAAACTGTTTTTT.

This clonotype was seen a few times. The chain employs TRBV7-2 and TRBJ2-7, with 8 bases matching TRBD1. This CDR3 contains 14 residues. CDR1 and CDR2 from the germline V gene are SGHTA and FQGNSA. V lost 5 bases and J lost 5; bases outside the gene matches: 8. CDR3 protein: CASSISGGANEQYV. The DNA of the CDR3 is TGTGCCAGCAGCATTTCAGGGGGCGCGAACGAGCAGTACGTC.

V and J are TRBV12-3 or TRBV12-4 and TRBJ2-7; D is unresolved. V lost 2 bases to trimming and J lost 1 base, with 9 bases between them. This CDR3 has 14 residues. CDR3 sequence (DNA): TGTGCCAGCAGTTTACGGGCAGAGTCCTACGAGCAGTACTTC. Translation: CASSLRAESYEQYF.